This T cell receptor (beta chain) is drawn from a study of CD8 T cells in Susac syndrome. Random hexamers served to reverse transcribe about 0.5 to 1 ug RNA. MiXCR, run by TCRdb on the immunoSEQ multiplex PCR reads, gives a single entry per CDR3 protein. The sample lists about 150,000 distinct CDR3 sequences, under 97% occurring once. Trimming removed 4 bases from V and 0 bases from J, with 6 bases in between. Per the germline V gene, CDR1 is SGHDN and CDR2 is FVKESK. The CDR3 is made up of 13 amino acids. Sample: CD4+ T cells from PBMCs. The TCR originated in a human donor with Susac syndrome. The chain uses TRBV14 and TRBJ1-1, with D unresolved. This CDR3 is CASSRSMNTEAFF. DNA of the CDR3: TGTGCCAGCAGCCGGAGCATGAACACTGAAGCTTTCTTT.